These 26 T cell receptor beta chains originate from one sample sequenced in a study of T cell changes during pregnancy in multiple sclerosis. This table comes from immunoSEQ multiplex PCR, and its TCRdb copy is limited to in-frame clones, with some not included. The sample has about 100,000 clones, about 94% seen once; the top ten hold over 0.7%. The sample in question was peripheral blood, obtained before pregnancy. These receptors were taken from a female donor with multiple sclerosis, enrolled in a pregnancy study.

This clone has more than one count but fewer than ten. The J gene is TRBJ1-1, the V gene TRBV4-1; no clear D gene. Trimming took off 6 bases at V and 0 bases at J, with 8 bases between the two ends. The CDR3 runs 13 residues. Germline CDR1 is MGHRA and CDR2 is YSYEKL. CDR3 coding DNA: TGCGCCAGCAGAACACAGATGAACACTGAAGCTTTCTTT. Encoded protein: CASRTQMNTEAFF.

The chain joins TRBV5-6 to TRBJ1-1, with a possible D match to TRBD1 (6 bases). Germline CDR1 SGHDT, CDR2 YYEEEE. The CDR3 is made up of 14 amino acids. Trimming removed 1 base at V and 2 bases at J, with 9 bases between. The CDR3 DNA follows: TGTGCCAGCAGCTTGACAGGGACCAACACTGAAGCTTTCTTT. Its translation is CASSLTGTNTEAFF.

The J gene is TRBJ1-2, the V gene TRBV5-6, with D unresolved. The CDR3 loop spans 13 amino acids. CDR1 is SGHDT and CDR2 is YYEEEE in the germline V gene. V was shortened by 4 bases and J by 1 base, with 8 bases between the two germline ends. The CDR3 loop reads CASSAHLNYGYTF. DNA for the CDR3: TGTGCCAGCAGCGCACACCTTAACTATGGCTACACCTTC.

The chain carries TRBV10-3 and TRBJ1-1, with 7 bases that match TRBD1. In germline, CDR1 is ENHRY, CDR2 SYGVKD. The J segment lost 1 base and the V segment lost 7 bases, leaving 6 bases of the junction unmatched. CDR3 length equals 14 residues. DNA for the CDR3: TGTGCCATCAAAAGCACAGGGGCGAACACTGAAGCTTTCTTT. It is translated as CAIKSTGANTEAFF.

The chain recombines TRBV28 with TRBJ2-5; 7 bases fit TRBD1. V trimming: 5 bases; J trimming: 4 bases; junction bases outside the gene matches: 7. The CDR3 runs to 14 residues. The germline CDR1 and CDR2 sequences are MDHEN and SYDVKM. Written as DNA, the CDR3 is TGTGCCAGCAGTAAGGCAGGGGGTCGAGAGACCCAGTACTTC. This gives the protein CASSKAGGRETQYF.

The chain has TRBV30 and TRBJ2-1, with 9 bases identical to TRBD1. Germline CDR1 is GTSNPN and CDR2 is SVGIG (reference sequence). The CDR3 contains 14 residues. V was clipped by 2 bases and J by 13 bases; unmatched bases: 12. For the CDR3, the DNA is TGTGCCTGGAGTCCGGGACAGGGTGCGGACCCCCAGTTCTTC. It is translated as CAWSPGQGADPQFF.

This sequence joins TRBV7-9 and TRBJ2-5; no firm D call. Germline V CDR1 and CDR2: SEHNR, FQNEAQ (reference sequence). The CDR3 runs 11 residues. Trimming removed 5 bases from V and 5 bases from J, with 6 bases in between. CDR3 DNA: TGTGCCAGCAGCCGACTGGAGACCCAGTACTTC. Amino acid sequence: CASSRLETQYF.

By share of the sample, this clone is medium-sized. The chain is built from TRBV7-9 and TRBJ2-1; the match to TRBD2 covers 11 bases. The CDR3 totals 17 residues. CDR1 and CDR2 from the germline V gene are SEHNR and FQNEAQ (reference sequence). After removal of 5 bases from V and 3 bases from J, the junction contained 9 bases not matched to a gene. CDR3 protein: CASSPGRLAGGYNEQFF. In nucleotides, the CDR3 is TGTGCCAGCAGCCCCGGTCGGCTAGCGGGAGGCTACAATGAGCAGTTCTTC. Full variable domain (missing parts from reference TRBV7-9 and TRBJ2-1): DTGVSQNPRHKITKRGQNVTFRCDPISEHNRLYWYRQTLGQGPEFLTYFQNEAQLEKSRLLSDRFSAERPKGSFSTLEIQRTEQGDSAMYLCASSPGRLAGGYNEQFFGPGTRLTVL.

The sample holds one count of this clone. The CDR3 here is CASSPVAGYNEQFF. For the CDR3, the DNA is TGTGCCAGCAGCCCGGTAGCGGGATACAATGAGCAGTTCTTC. This rearrangement joins TRBV9 to TRBJ2-1, with 8 nucleotides matching TRBD2. Germline trimming cut 4 bases from V and 4 bases from J; bases unmatched to any gene: 4. CDR3 size: 14 residues. Germline CDR1 is SGDLS and CDR2 is YYNGEE.

The chain carries TRBV10-2 and TRBJ2-3, with TRBD1 matching over 7 bases. CDR1 is WSHSY, CDR2 SAAADI, per germline. V shed 7 bases and J 2 bases; nucleotides not matched to a gene: 3. This CDR3 has 13 residues. CDR3 DNA sequence: TGCGCCAGCAAGGACAGGATCACAGATACGCAGTATTTT. Amino acid sequence: CASKDRITDTQYF.

The V call is TRBV5-1, the J call TRBJ2-1; 13 bases line up with TRBD2. Germline lookup yields CDR1 SGHRS and CDR2 YFSETQ. V shed 4 bases, J shed 2 bases, and the junction held 12 bases outside the gene matches. The CDR3 is 19 amino acids. Here the CDR3 reads CASSPRQGTSGITYNEQFF. In DNA, the CDR3 is TGCGCCAGCAGCCCAAGACAGGGGACTAGCGGGATAACCTACAATGAGCAGTTCTTC.

CDR3 sequence: CASSTRLRGPGSGANVLTF. The CDR3 nucleotides read TGTGCCAGCAGCACCCGACTGCGAGGGCCAGGCTCTGGGGCCAACGTCCTGACTTTC. The V call is TRBV9, the J call TRBJ2-6, with D possibly TRBD2 on 5 matching bases. The CDR3 consists of 19 residues. Deletions cut 4 bases from V and 0 bases from J, with 20 bases between. The germline CDR1 and CDR2 sequences are SGDLS and YYNGEE.

The chain couples TRBV6-5 to TRBJ1-1; D not resolved. CDR1 and CDR2 (germline): MNHEY, SVGAGI. CDR3 length equals 13 residues. V lost 2 bases to trimming and J lost 5 bases, with 9 bases between them. The CDR3: CASSYEGGTEAFF. The DNA of the CDR3 is TGTGCCAGCAGTTACGAGGGCGGTACTGAAGCTTTCTTT.

The J gene is TRBJ2-5, the V gene TRBV14, with 12 bases lining up with TRBD2. Germline values: CDR1 SGHDN, CDR2 FVKESK. J was trimmed by 5 bases and V by 4 bases; bases with no gene match: 8. The CDR3 consists of 16 residues. The CDR3: CASSRGLAGYGETQYF. The CDR3 bases are TGTGCCAGCAGCCGCGGACTAGCGGGATATGGGGAGACCCAGTACTTC. Complete variable domain (other parts from reference TRBV14 and TRBJ2-5): EAGVTQFPSHSVIEKGQTVTLRCDPISGHDNLYWYRRVMGKEIKFLLHFVKESKQDESGMPNNRFLAERTGGTYSTLKVQPAELEDSGVYFCASSRGLAGYGETQYFGPGTRLLVL.

This chain connects TRBV4-2 to TRBJ1-4; the match to TRBD1 covers 7 bases. CDR3 length: 16 residues. The trim removed 0 bases at V and 6 bases at J, leaving 7 bases unmatched. Germline CDR1 and CDR2: LGHNA and YNFKEQ. The CDR3 region has the DNA TGTGCCAGCAGCCAAGATGTTGCAGGGGGAGATGAAAAACTGTTTTTT. Amino acid sequence: CASSQDVAGGDEKLFF.

V is TRBV25-1 and J is TRBJ1-2; 7 bases align to TRBD1. The length of the CDR3 is 12 residues. Germline V gene sequence: CDR1 MGHDK, CDR2 SYGVNS. V dropped 6 bases and J dropped 3; count of bases not matched to a gene: 1. CDR3 in amino acids: CASRGQHYGYTF. In nucleotides, the CDR3 is TGTGCCAGCAGGGGACAGCACTATGGCTACACCTTC.

This clone was counted a single time. This rearrangement joins TRBV2 to TRBJ2-6; 7 bases agree with TRBD1. Germline V gene sequence: CDR1 SNHLY, CDR2 FYNNEI. CDR3 length: 15 amino acids. Trimming at V came to 6 bases and at J to 2 bases, leaving 4 bases not matched to a gene. CDR3 protein: CASSAQGAGANVLTF. The CDR3 DNA sequence: TGTGCCAGCAGCGCCCAGGGGGCTGGGGCCAACGTCCTGACTTTC.

This clone has just a few counts. CDR3 in DNA: TGTGCCAGTAGTATGACGGGGACTACGAACACTGAAGCTTTCTTT. This encodes CASSMTGTTNTEAFF. The V call is TRBV19, the J call TRBJ1-1; a weak D match, TRBD1 (5 bases). V lost 3 bases to trimming and J lost 1 base, with 12 bases between them. This CDR3 is 15 amino acids long. Germline loops: CDR1 LNHDA, CDR2 SQIVND (reference sequence).

The chain combines TRBV4-1 with TRBJ2-3; 7 positions agree with TRBD2. CDR1 and CDR2 (germline): MGHRA, YSYEKL. The CDR3 is 18 amino acids. The J segment lost 4 bases and the V segment lost 2 bases, leaving 15 bases of the junction unmatched. The CDR3 DNA follows: TGCGCCAGCAGCCAATGGGGGGGGAGCGGAACTAGGTCAGATACGCAGTATTTT. It translates to CASSQWGGSGTRSDTQYF.

The J gene is TRBJ2-3, the V gene TRBV13; D is undetermined. Germline V CDR1 and CDR2: PRHDT, FYEKMQ (reference sequence). V gave up 4 bases and J gave up 1 base, with 6 bases separating them. The CDR3 has 13 amino acids. Written as DNA, the CDR3 is TGTGCCAGCAGCTCACGGGGCACAGATACGCAGTATTTT. It specifies CASSSRGTDTQYF.

The chain carries TRBV10-3 and TRBJ2-1; possibly TRBD2 for D (7 bases). Germline-derived CDR1 and CDR2 are ENHRY and SYGVKD. The germline V and J ends were trimmed by 8 bases and 8 bases, with 19 bases remaining between them. This CDR3 contains 14 residues. CDR3 bases: TGTGCCATCCGGGGAGGGGGGACTACCGATGAGCAGTTCTTC. This gives the protein CAIRGGGTTDEQFF.

The chain combines TRBV5-4 with TRBJ2-5, with a tentative D call TRBD1 (5 bases). Germline V CDR1 and CDR2: SGHNT, YYREEE (reference sequence). The CDR3 covers 13 residues. Trimming took off 1 base at V and 6 bases at J, with 10 bases between the two ends. The CDR3 loop is CASSLPGMKTQYF. The CDR3 bases are TGTGCCAGCAGCTTGCCAGGGATGAAGACCCAGTACTTC.

The V gene is TRBV25-1, the J gene TRBJ2-7; possible D gene TRBD2, 5 bases. The CDR3 length is 15 residues. Germline V gene data show CDR1 as MGHDK and CDR2 as SYGVNS. Trimming removed 2 bases from V and 0 bases from J, with 11 bases in between. CDR3 in DNA: TGTGCCAGCAGTGAAGAGGGTTCCCTCTCCTACGAGCAGTACTTC. Amino acids: CASSEEGSLSYEQYF.

The chain links TRBV29-1 to TRBJ1-2, with a possible D match to TRBD1 (5 bases). Germline CDR1 SQVTM, CDR2 ANQGSEA. The CDR3 consists of 17 residues. V lost 0 bases, J lost 4 bases, and 21 bases lay in between. The CDR3 sequence: CSVEDPPPGRGIYGYTF. In nucleotides, the CDR3 is TGCAGCGTTGAAGACCCACCCCCCGGAAGGGGTATCTATGGCTACACCTTC.

The rearrangement uses TRBV29-1 and TRBJ1-1, with D perhaps TRBD1 (5 bases). In germline, CDR1 is SQVTM, CDR2 ANQGSEA. This CDR3 comprises 16 residues. Trimming took off 4 bases at V and 4 bases at J, with 22 bases between the two ends. The chain's CDR3 is CSVVEDSHEWITEAFF. As DNA, the CDR3 is TGCAGCGTTGTAGAAGACAGTCACGAATGGATCACTGAAGCTTTCTTT.

V and J are TRBV30 and TRBJ2-1; 10 bases fit TRBD2. CDR1 and CDR2 (germline): GTSNPN, SVGIG (reference sequence). Trimming at V came to 4 bases and at J to 4 bases, leaving 10 bases not matched to a gene. This CDR3 is 16 amino acids long. CDR3 in amino acids: CAWIAGGRPWYNEQFF. The CDR3 nucleotides are TGTGCCTGGATAGCGGGAGGCCGTCCTTGGTACAATGAGCAGTTCTTC.